The next 14 T cell receptor beta chains were all read from a single sample in a study of sequential checkpoint blockade in melanoma. Libraries were prepared by immunoSEQ multiplex PCR; TCRdb keeps only in-frame clonotypes and omits some of them. The table has some 17,000 clones, 74% seen once. Treatment noted: randomized to nivolumab then ipilimumab (arm A) or the reverse (arm B). Sequences were derived from CD8+ T cells sorted from blood (inferred from file names), sampled from a patient given nivolumab and ipilimumab in sequence. These receptors originate from a human donor with melanoma.

The rearrangement joins TRBV4-1 to TRBJ2-7; 7 nucleotides align to TRBD1. The length of the CDR3 is 14 residues. Trimming took 3 bases from V and 3 from J; bases not matched to a gene: 5. The germline CDR1 and CDR2 sequences are MGHRA and YSYEKL. This CDR3 is CASSHRQGVYEQYF. CDR3 bases: TGCGCCAGCAGCCACCGACAGGGTGTCTACGAGCAGTACTTC.

This chain connects TRBV6-5 to TRBJ1-2; TRBD1 matches 8 bases. Germline-derived CDR1 and CDR2 are MNHEY and SVGAGI. The CDR3 covers 13 residues. The V gene end was trimmed by 2 bases and the J gene end by 8 bases; junction bases not matched to a gene: 4. Here the CDR3 DNA reads TGTGCCAGCAGTTACGGACAGGGCGGCGGCTACACCTTC. It codes for CASSYGQGGGYTF.

V is TRBV5-6 and J is TRBJ2-7, with D perhaps matching TRBD2 (5 bases). This CDR3 has 12 amino acids. Deletions cut 5 bases from V and 0 bases from J, with 6 bases between. Germline V CDR1 and CDR2: SGHDT, YYEEEE. As DNA, the CDR3 is TGTGCCAGCAGGAGGGACTCCTACGAGCAGTACTTC. Its protein product is CASRRDSYEQYF.

V gene TRBV25-1 combines with J gene TRBJ2-5, with D perhaps TRBD1 (6 bases). The CDR3 runs to 14 residues. Looked up from germline, CDR1 is MGHDK and CDR2 is SYGVNS. V lost 5 bases, J lost 5 bases, and 15 bases lay in between. The CDR3: CASSPGQGYETQYF. CDR3 bases: TGTGCCAGCAGTCCGGGACAAGGCTACGAGACCCAGTACTTC.

The chain recombines TRBV19 with TRBJ2-7, with 8 bases fitting TRBD1. The trim removed 5 bases at V and 3 bases at J, leaving 9 bases unmatched. Germline CDR1 reads LNHDA; CDR2 reads SQIVND (reference sequence). The CDR3 totals 15 residues. The CDR3 spells CASSPGQGELYEQYF. In DNA, the CDR3 is TGTGCCAGTAGTCCCGGACAGGGAGAACTCTACGAGCAGTACTTC.

This clone was seen a single time. The chain recombines TRBV29-1 with TRBJ1-5, with 7 positions matching TRBD1. Germline loops: CDR1 SQVTM, CDR2 ANQGSEA. This CDR3 is 14 amino acids long. J lost 0 bases, V lost 7 bases, and 6 bases had no gene match. The DNA of the CDR3 is TGCAGCGCCCGGACAGGAGATAGCAATCAGCCCCAGCATTTT. The encoded protein is CSARTGDSNQPQHF.

This chain links TRBV6-4 with TRBJ2-3; D ambiguous. Per germline, CDR1 MRHNA and CDR2 SNTAGT. V lost 2 bases to trimming and J lost 0 bases, with 6 bases between them. The CDR3 covers 14 residues. DNA for the CDR3: TGTGCCAGCAGTGACGGCGGTAGCACAGATACGCAGTATTTT. Translated: CASSDGGSTDTQYF.

The chain has TRBV5-1 and TRBJ2-1; 11 bases agree with TRBD2. Germline trimming cut 5 bases from V and 2 bases from J; bases unmatched to any gene: 3. The germline gives CDR1 SGHRS, CDR2 YFSETQ. The CDR3 runs 15 residues. This chain's CDR3 is CASSIAGGTYNEQFF. In DNA form, the CDR3 reads TGCGCCAGCAGTATAGCGGGGGGGACCTACAATGAGCAGTTCTTC. The full variable domain, rest sourced from reference TRBV5-1 and TRBJ2-1, is KAGVTQTPRYLIKTRGQQVTLSCSPISGHRSVSWYQQTPGQGLQFLFEYFSETQRNKGNFPGRFSGRQFSNSRSEMNVSTLELGDSALYLCASSIAGGTYNEQFFGPGTRLTVL.

The V and J genes are TRBV27 and TRBJ1-2; D call uncertain. Trimming pared 2 bases from V and 6 bases from J, leaving 13 bases between. The CDR3 runs to 14 residues. Germline V gene data show CDR1 as MNHEY and CDR2 as SMNVEV (reference sequence). This chain's CDR3 is CASSLGGTGNGYTF. CDR3 coding DNA: TGTGCCAGCAGTTTAGGCGGTACCGGGAATGGCTACACCTTC.

The chain recombines TRBV27 with TRBJ2-1; possibly TRBD1 for D (5 bases). The CDR3 is 13 residues long. Germline-derived CDR1 and CDR2 are MNHEY and SMNVEV (reference sequence). Deletions cut 2 bases from V and 8 bases from J, with 10 bases between. The CDR3 DNA follows: TGTGCCAGCAGTTTAGCAGGGTTCGATGAGCAGTTCTTC. This gives the protein CASSLAGFDEQFF.

V gene TRBV29-1 combines with J gene TRBJ2-2; D not certain. The CDR3 is made up of 14 amino acids. V lost 6 bases to trimming and J lost 6 bases, with 17 bases between them. Germline assignment: CDR1 SQVTM and CDR2 ANQGSEA. CDR3 region: CSVYLATMAGELFF. CDR3 nucleotides: TGCAGCGTGTACCTGGCCACTATGGCCGGGGAGCTGTTTTTT.

A single count supports this clone. The chain uses TRBV5-3 and TRBJ1-2; D is perhaps TRBD1 (5 bases). TRBV5-3 is filed as an ORF, its function uncertain. The V gene lost 8 bases and the J gene lost 0 bases, with 17 bases spanning the gap. The CDR3 extends over 15 amino acids. The chain's CDR3 is CASRFRQNTNYGYTF. The CDR3 DNA follows: TGTGCCAGCAGATTCCGACAGAATACTAACTATGGCTACACCTTC.

The rearrangement joins TRBV6-1 to TRBJ1-5; D uncertain. V lost 2 bases, J lost 4 bases, and 15 bases lay in between. In germline, CDR1 is MNHNS, CDR2 SASEGT. The CDR3 is 16 amino acids. The CDR3 is CASSEKVGSGNQPQHF. For the CDR3, the DNA is TGTGCCAGCAGTGAAAAGGTCGGGAGCGGGAATCAGCCCCAGCATTTT.

This chain uses TRBV5-6 with TRBJ1-3, with D perhaps matching TRBD1 (5 bases). Trimming shortened V by 10 bases and J by 4 bases, and 18 bases separated the two germline ends. This CDR3 has 14 residues. Germline V gene lookup returns CDR1 SGHDT and CDR2 YYEEEE. The CDR3 spells CAPEVGEAGNTIYF. The CDR3 coding sequence is TGTGCCCCAGAGGTAGGGGAGGCCGGAAACACCATATATTTT.